This T cell receptor beta chain was sequenced in a study of blood T cell repertoires in COVID-19. Whole-study context: Donors in the United States, Italy and Spain gave samples during acute or convalescent COVID-19.

This clone was seen more than once but under ten times. V lost 0 bases and J lost 5, with 13 bases in between. CDR3 length: 15 amino acids. Germline V gene data show CDR1 as SGHRS and CDR2 as YFSETQ. Recovered Cohort 3 donors showed two negative PCRs, clearance, or symptom resolution. The assay was immunoSEQ multiplex PCR, and TCRdb's table has in-frame clones only and misses some. The table records about 330,000 clones, under 90% of them present only once. V gene TRBV5-1 combines with J gene TRBJ2-3, with D perhaps matching TRBD1 (6 bases). Sample: PBMCs or T cells enriched from blood (not recorded which). The sequence derives from a woman younger than 30 who had recovered from COVID-19. CDR3 amino acids: CASSLEQGGGDTQYF. The CDR3 nucleotides are TGCGCCAGCAGCTTGGAACAGGGCGGCGGAGATACGCAGTATTTT.